The entry that follows covers one T cell receptor (beta chain) sequence. The multiple sclerosis controls consisted of treatment-naive patients with relapsing-remitting disease, either stable or active. Germline V lookup: CDR1 SGDLS, CDR2 YYNGEE. Trimming shortened V by 4 bases and J by 9 bases, and 11 bases separated the two germline ends. The CDR3 has 12 residues. The source of the sample is a study of CD8 T cells in Susac syndrome. Random hexamers served to reverse transcribe about 0.5 to 1 ug RNA. Amplification of TCR beta CDR3 across 54 Vbeta and 13 Jbeta was performed with immunoSEQ multiplex PCR. TCRdb ran MiXCR on the immunoSEQ multiplex PCR reads and lists one entry per CDR3 protein. The profile shows tens of thousands of distinct CDR3 sequences, 85% to 95% of them singletons.

The rearrangement links TRBV9 to TRBJ2-1; D call uncertain. What was sequenced was CD8+ T cells from PBMCs. The sequence came from a human donor with multiple sclerosis. This CDR3 reads CASSRSTGEQFF. The DNA of the CDR3 is TGTGCCAGCAGCAGATCGACGGGTGAGCAGTTCTTC. The full variable domain, completed using reference TRBV9 and TRBJ2-1, is DSGVTQTPKHLITATGQRVTLRCSPRSGDLSVYWYQQSLDQGLQFLIQYYNGEERAKGNILERFSAQQFPDLHSELNLSSLELGDSALYFCASSRSTGEQFFGPGTRLTVL.